This T cell receptor beta chain comes out of a study of CD4 T cells in relation to SARS-CoV-2 and coronaviruses. Study-wide points: Pre-pandemic and post-infection samples never came from the same donor.

The unexposed donors gave CD4+ T cells in about 2011-2018, prior to COVID-19. CD4+ T cells were isolated from the cells after more than 8 days of culture. With regard to this clone: What it recognizes is unknown.

Libraries were prepared by immunoSEQ multiplex PCR; TCRdb keeps only in-frame clonotypes and omits some of them. The profile shows 25,000 or so clones, over 65% of them singletons. Germline V gene data show CDR1 as MNHEY and CDR2 as SVGAGI. The CDR3 is 15 residues long. With 7 bases removed from V and 4 bases from J, the gap between germline ends came to 18 bases. V gene TRBV6-5 combines with J gene TRBJ2-3, with D possibly matching TRBD2 (7 bases). The receptor's source is a human donor in good health. The sequenced sample was CD4+ T cells from PBMCs, cultured in vitro. In DNA, the CDR3 is TGTGCCAGCACCCGGGGGGCTCGGTTGGCAGATACGCAGTATTTT. Its protein product is CASTRGARLADTQYF.